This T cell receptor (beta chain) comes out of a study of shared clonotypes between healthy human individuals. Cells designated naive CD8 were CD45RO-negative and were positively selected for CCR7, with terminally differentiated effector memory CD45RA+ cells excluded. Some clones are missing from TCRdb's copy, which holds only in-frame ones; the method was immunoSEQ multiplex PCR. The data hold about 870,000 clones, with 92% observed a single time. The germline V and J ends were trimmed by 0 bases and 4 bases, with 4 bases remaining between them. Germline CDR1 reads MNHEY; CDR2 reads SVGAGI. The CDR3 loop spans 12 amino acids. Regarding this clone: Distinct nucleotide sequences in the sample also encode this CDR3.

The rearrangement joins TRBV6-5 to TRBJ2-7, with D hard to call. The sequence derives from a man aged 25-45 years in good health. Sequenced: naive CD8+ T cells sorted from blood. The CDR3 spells CASSYSPYEQYF. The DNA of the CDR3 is TGTGCCAGCAGTTACTCGCCGTACGAGCAGTACTTC.